This paragraph covers one T cell receptor beta chain sequence. This specimen belongs to a study of blood T cell repertoires in COVID-19. Study at large: From the United States, Italy and Spain came samples of acute and convalescent COVID-19. T cells, B-cell-depleted T cells, or PBMCs provided the cDNA or gDNA that served as material.

Participants had their cohort set by participant-reported clinical history. Symptom resolution, clearance, or two negative PCRs marked the recovered donors of Cohort 3. Assay used: immunoSEQ multiplex PCR; TCRdb lists only in-frame clones, some missing. The sample lists about 190,000 clones; approximately 88% were seen once. Germline CDR1 reads MDHEN; CDR2 reads SYDVKM. V dropped 4 bases and J dropped 5; count of bases not matched to a gene: 6. This CDR3 spans 15 amino acids. Sequencing was done on a sample of PBMCs or T cells enriched from blood (not recorded which). This chain connects TRBV28 to TRBJ1-4; TRBD1 matches 8 bases. This receptor was taken from a woman aged 25 to 39 who had recovered from COVID-19. CDR3 sequence: CASSSHDRGNEKLFF. The CDR3 DNA follows: TGTGCCAGCAGTTCTCACGACAGGGGAAATGAAAAACTGTTTTTT.